This T cell receptor beta chain was sequenced for a study of blood T cell repertoires in COVID-19. About the study: Donors in the United States, Italy and Spain gave samples during acute or convalescent COVID-19. Sources were T cells, B-cell-depleted T cells, or PBMCs; the material itself was cDNA or gDNA.

In the study's own analysis: Nucleated cell counts were estimated from reference gene primer amplification. Clones were read by immunoSEQ multiplex PCR, and TCRdb kept only the in-frame ones, dropping some. V, J and clone size are taken as reported in that table, and D and trimming were inferred from the DNA itself. The profile covers 250,000 to 350,000 clones, with about 83% appearing a single time and approximately 1.1% taken by the ten largest. Germline assignment: CDR1 KGHDR and CDR2 SFDVKD. CDR3 length equals 15 residues. After removal of 4 bases from V and 6 bases from J, the junction contained 8 bases not matched to a gene.

V gene TRBV24-1 combines with J gene TRBJ2-1; 7 bases match TRBD2. Sequences were obtained from peripheral blood. This TCR came from a woman aged 45-60 years with acute or convalescent COVID-19. The CDR3 protein is CATSEVVAGSNEQFF. CDR3 in DNA: TGTGCCACCAGTGAGGTGGTAGCGGGCTCCAATGAGCAGTTCTTC.